The TCR beta chain described here comes from a study of T cell responses to AZD1222 COVID-19 vaccine. The V gene's germline CDR1 is LNHNV and CDR2 YYDKDF (reference sequence). The CDR3 length is 18 residues. V dropped 1 base and J dropped 0; count of bases not matched to a gene: 8. Profiling relied on immunoSEQ multiplex PCR, and the TCRdb table lists in-frame clones only, not all of them. The sample has about 120,000 clones, roughly 90% seen once. The starting material was peripheral blood, obtained on day 0 of AZD1222 vaccination. The clonotype was recovered from an adult in good health. The chain is built from TRBV15 and TRBJ1-5, with TRBD1 matching over 8 bases. As DNA, the CDR3 is TGTGCCACCAGCAGAGGGGAACAGGGGGGATATAGCAATCAGCCCCAGCATTTT. Protein: CATSRGEQGGYSNQPQHF.